This T cell receptor beta chain was sequenced in a study of cytomegalovirus exposure and HLA in healthy donors. Study context: A data release that came early held 80 million to 95 million unique TCRs from HLA-typed donors.

Study observations and caveats: Another analysis was done later, and it associated more than 15,000 TCR beta sequences with HLA alleles at 0.05 false discovery rate.

The PCR contained 60 Vbeta and 13 Jbeta primers. Method: immunoSEQ multiplex PCR; TCRdb's copy keeps in-frame clones and lacks some. The data contain under 200,000 clones, approximately 73% of them singletons. As regards this clone: Antigen specificity is unknown.

Sequencing was carried out using PBMCs. This TCR was recovered from a man aged 50-59 years in good health and CMV-seronegative.

CDR3 sequence: CASSREDRASTDTQYF. The CDR3 DNA is TGCGCCAGCAGCCGCGAAGACAGGGCTAGCACAGATACGCAGTATTTT. The J gene is TRBJ2-3, the V gene TRBV5-1, with TRBD1 identical over 7 bases. This CDR3 spans 16 amino acids. Germline V CDR1 and CDR2: SGHRS, YFSETQ. After removal of 4 bases from V and 0 bases from J, the junction contained 8 bases not matched to a gene.